What follows is one T cell receptor (beta chain) and its context. CDR3 size: 13 residues. In germline, CDR1 is MDHEN, CDR2 SYDVKM. The V and J ends lost 2 bases and 4 bases respectively, with 6 bases between them. The data stem from a study of T cell responses to AZD1222 COVID-19 vaccine. Profiling relied on immunoSEQ multiplex PCR, and the TCRdb table lists in-frame clones only, not all of them. The sample shows some 140,000 clones, 84% of them seen only once. The sequence was obtained from an adult in good health. The chain employs TRBV28 and TRBJ2-1; D is undetermined. Sample: peripheral blood, taken on day 0 of AZD1222 vaccination. CDR3 in DNA: TGTGCCAGCAGTTTAAGGGCATACAATGAGCAGTTCTTC. Translated, it gives CASSLRAYNEQFF. Together with reference TRBV28 and TRBJ2-1, the CDR3 gives the full variable domain: DVKVTQSSRYLVKRTGEKVFLECVQDMDHENMFWYRQDPGLGLRLIYFSYDVKMKEKGDIPEGYSVSREKKERFSLILESASTNQTSMYLCASSLRAYNEQFFGPGTRLTVL.